This TCR beta chain was observed in a study of long-term antiretroviral therapy in people with HIV. Points from the study as a whole: When set beside controls, HIV repertoires had CDR3 length ranges that were narrower.

The assay used was immunoSEQ (version v3.0), run at survey level. This table comes from immunoSEQ multiplex PCR, and its TCRdb copy is limited to in-frame clones, with some not included. The sample lists tens of thousands of clones; over 70% were seen once. This clone was seen once. Its antigen is as yet unknown. Per the germline V gene, CDR1 is SGHTA and CDR2 is FQGNSA. Trimming stripped 2 bases from V and 6 bases from J, with 7 bases between. The CDR3 runs to 13 residues. Participants who had HIV were, without exception, treated in the United States. Here the sequenced sample was unsorted PBMCs, taken 3.1 years after starting antiretroviral therapy. The source of this sequence is a woman between 50 and 59 years old with HIV. The gene calls are TRBV7-2 and TRBJ2-2; no clear D. The chain's CDR3 is CASSLYVAGELFF. CDR3 DNA: TGTGCCAGCAGCTTATATGTAGCCGGGGAGCTGTTTTTT.